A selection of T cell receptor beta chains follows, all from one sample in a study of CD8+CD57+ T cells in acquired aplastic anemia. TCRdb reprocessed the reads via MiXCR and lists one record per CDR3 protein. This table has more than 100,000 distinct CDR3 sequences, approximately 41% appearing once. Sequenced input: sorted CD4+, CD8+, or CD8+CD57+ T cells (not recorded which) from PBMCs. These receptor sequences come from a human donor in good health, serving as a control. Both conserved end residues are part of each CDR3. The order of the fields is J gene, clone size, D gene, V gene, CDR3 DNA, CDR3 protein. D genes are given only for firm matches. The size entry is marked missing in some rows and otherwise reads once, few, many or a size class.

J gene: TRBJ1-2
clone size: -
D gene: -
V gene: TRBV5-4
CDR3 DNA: TGTGCCAGCAGCCCCCGAGGGGACCATGGCTACACCTTC
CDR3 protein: CASSPRGDHGYTF

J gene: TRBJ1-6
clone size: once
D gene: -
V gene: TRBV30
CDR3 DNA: TGTGCCTGGCACCTCGGACAGACACTCTCCACCCTCCACTTT
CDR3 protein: CAWHLGQTLSTLHF

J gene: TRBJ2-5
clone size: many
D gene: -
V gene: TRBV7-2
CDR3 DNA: TGTGCCAGCAGCTTTACAGAGACCCAGTACTTC
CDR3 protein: CASSFTETQYF

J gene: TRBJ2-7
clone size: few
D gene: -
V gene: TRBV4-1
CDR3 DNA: TGCGCCAGCAGCCAAGGTCGCGCCTACGAGCAGTACTTC
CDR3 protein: CASSQGRAYEQYF

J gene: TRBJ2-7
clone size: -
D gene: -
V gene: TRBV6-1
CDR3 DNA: TGTGCCAGCGGGGCCGGAGCCTTCCAGGGCTACGAGCAGTACTTC
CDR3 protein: CASGAGAFQGYEQYF

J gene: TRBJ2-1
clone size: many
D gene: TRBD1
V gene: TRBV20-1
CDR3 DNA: TGCAGTGCTAGGCCGGACAGGGACTCCTACAATGAGCAGTTCTTC
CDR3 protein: CSARPDRDSYNEQFF

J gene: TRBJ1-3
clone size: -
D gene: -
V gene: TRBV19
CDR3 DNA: TGTGCCAGTTACGCACAGCGGAACACCATATATTTT
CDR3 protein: CASYAQRNTIYF

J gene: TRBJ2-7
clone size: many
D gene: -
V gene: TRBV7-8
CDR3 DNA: TGTGCCAGCAGCGCCTCACGGTTACAAGCTAACGAGCAGTACTTC
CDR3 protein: CASSASRLQANEQYF

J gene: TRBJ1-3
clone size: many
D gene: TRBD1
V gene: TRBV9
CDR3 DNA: TGTGCCAGCAGCGTCCGGGACAGGGTGATAGACACCATATATTTT
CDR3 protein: CASSVRDRVIDTIYF

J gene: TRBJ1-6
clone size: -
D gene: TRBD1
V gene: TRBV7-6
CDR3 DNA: TGTGCCAGCAGTTCAGACAGGGGCAATTCACCCCTCCACTTT
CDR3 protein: CASSSDRGNSPLHF

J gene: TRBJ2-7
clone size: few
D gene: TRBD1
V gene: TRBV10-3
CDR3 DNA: TGTGCCATCAGGATCGGGACAGGGAAGGCCTACGAGCAGTACTTC
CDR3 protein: CAIRIGTGKAYEQYF

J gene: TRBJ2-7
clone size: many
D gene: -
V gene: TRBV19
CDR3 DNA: TGTGCCTCGGGCTCCTACGAGCAGTACTTC
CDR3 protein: CASGSYEQYF

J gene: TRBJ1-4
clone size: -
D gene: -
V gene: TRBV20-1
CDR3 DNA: TGCAGTGCTAGATATCTGTTCTTTGAAAAACTGTTTTTT
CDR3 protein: CSARYLFFEKLFF

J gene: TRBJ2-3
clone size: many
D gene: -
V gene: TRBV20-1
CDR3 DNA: TGCAGTGCTAGTCACGGGGGCCGCACAGATACGCAGTATTTT
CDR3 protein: CSASHGGRTDTQYF

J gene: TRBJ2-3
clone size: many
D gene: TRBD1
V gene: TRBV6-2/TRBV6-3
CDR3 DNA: TGTGCCAGCAGTTACTACCCTAGGGACAGGCGCAGGGATACGCAGTATTTT
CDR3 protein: CASSYYPRDRRRDTQYF

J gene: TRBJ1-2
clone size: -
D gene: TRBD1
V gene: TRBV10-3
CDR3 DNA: TGTGCCATCAGTGAGTCTTCGACAGGGGGCAACGGCTACACCTTC
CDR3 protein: CAISESSTGGNGYTF

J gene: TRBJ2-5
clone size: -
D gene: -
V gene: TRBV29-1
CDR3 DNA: TGCAGCGTTGAACGGGGGCGAGCAGAGACCCAGTACTTC
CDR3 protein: CSVERGRAETQYF

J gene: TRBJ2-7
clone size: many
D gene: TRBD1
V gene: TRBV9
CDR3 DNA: TGTGCCAGCAGCGTAGATACAGGGGGCTACGAGCAGTACTTC
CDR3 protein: CASSVDTGGYEQYF

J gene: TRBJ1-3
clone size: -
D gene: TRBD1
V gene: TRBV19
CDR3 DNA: TGTGCCAGTAGTTACGACAGGGTGAACACCATATATTTT
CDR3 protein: CASSYDRVNTIYF

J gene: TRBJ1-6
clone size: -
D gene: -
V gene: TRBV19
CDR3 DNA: TGTGCCAGTACCCTTGGATTATCCGGTTCACCCCTCCACTTT
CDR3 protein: CASTLGLSGSPLHF

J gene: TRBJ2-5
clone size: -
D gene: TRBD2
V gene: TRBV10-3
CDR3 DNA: TGTGCCACCAGTGAGCCGGGACTAGCGGGGGTAGAGACCCAGTACTTC
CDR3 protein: CATSEPGLAGVETQYF

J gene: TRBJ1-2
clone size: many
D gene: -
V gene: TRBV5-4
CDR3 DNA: TGTGCCAGCAGCTTGAACAGGGAGGGAGGCTACACCTTC
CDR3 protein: CASSLNREGGYTF

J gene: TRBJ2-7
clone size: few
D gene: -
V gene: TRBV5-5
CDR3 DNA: TGTGCCAGCATAATGTCGGCCTCGCCTACATACGAGCAGTACTTC
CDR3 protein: CASIMSASPTYEQYF

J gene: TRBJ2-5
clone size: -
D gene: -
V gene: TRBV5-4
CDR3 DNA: TGTGCCAGCAGCCCTGAGGGACGCAGCGAGACCCAGTACTTC
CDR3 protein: CASSPEGRSETQYF

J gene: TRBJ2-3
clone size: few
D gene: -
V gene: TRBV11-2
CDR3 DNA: TGTGCCAGCAGCTTAGAGTCCTGGGGGCCAGATACGCAGTATTTT
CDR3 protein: CASSLESWGPDTQYF

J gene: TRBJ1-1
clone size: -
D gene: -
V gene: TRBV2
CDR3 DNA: TGTGCCAGCAGTGAACGACGGTTGAGCACTGAAGCTTTCTTT
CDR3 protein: CASSERRLSTEAFF

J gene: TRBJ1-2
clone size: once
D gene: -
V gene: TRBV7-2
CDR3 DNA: TGTGCCAGCAGTCCAATAGTGGGGTACGGCTACACCTTC
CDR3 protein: CASSPIVGYGYTF

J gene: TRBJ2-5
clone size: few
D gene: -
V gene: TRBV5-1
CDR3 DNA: TGCGCCAGCAGCTGGGGGCCCGAGACCCAGTACTTC
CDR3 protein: CASSWGPETQYF

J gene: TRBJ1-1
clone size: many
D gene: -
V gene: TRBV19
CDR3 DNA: TGTGCCAGTAGAGGGCAAGCGAACACTGAAGCTTTCTTT
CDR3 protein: CASRGQANTEAFF

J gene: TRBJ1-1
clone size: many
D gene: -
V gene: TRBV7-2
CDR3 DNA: TGTGCCAGCCAATGGGACCGGTCGAACACTGAAGCTTTCTTT
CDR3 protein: CASQWDRSNTEAFF

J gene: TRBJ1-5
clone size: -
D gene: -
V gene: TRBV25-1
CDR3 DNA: TGTGCCAGCAGTGACGAAGGGTATCAGCCTCAGCATTTT
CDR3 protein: CASSDEGYQPQHF

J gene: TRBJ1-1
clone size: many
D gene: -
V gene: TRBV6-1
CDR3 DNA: TGTGCCAGCAGTGAACTGGACAGGAACACTGAAGCTTTCTTT
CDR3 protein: CASSELDRNTEAFF

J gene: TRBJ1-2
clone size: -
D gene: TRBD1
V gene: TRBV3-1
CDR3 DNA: TGTGCCAGCAGCTTCGACAGGGGTGAAGGCTACACCTTC
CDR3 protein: CASSFDRGEGYTF

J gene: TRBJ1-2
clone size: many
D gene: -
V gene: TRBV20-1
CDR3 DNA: TGCAGTGCCATGGGGGGAAGTGGCTACACCTTC
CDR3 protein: CSAMGGSGYTF

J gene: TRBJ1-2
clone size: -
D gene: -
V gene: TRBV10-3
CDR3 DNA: TGTGCCATCAGACAGGGTCCCTATGGCTACACCTTC
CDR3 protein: CAIRQGPYGYTF

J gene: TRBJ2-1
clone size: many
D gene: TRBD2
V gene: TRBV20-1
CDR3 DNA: TGCAGTGCTGGACTAGCGGGGGGGCCGTTTGAGCAGTTCTTC
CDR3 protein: CSAGLAGGPFEQFF

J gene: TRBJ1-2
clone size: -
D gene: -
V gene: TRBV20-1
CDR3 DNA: TGCAGTGCTTTACTTTCAGGGTTACCCTATGGCTACACCTTC
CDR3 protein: CSALLSGLPYGYTF

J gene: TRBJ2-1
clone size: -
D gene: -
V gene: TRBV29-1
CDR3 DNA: TGCAGCGTACAGGGAGGCCGTTACAATGAGCAGTTCTTC
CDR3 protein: CSVQGGRYNEQFF

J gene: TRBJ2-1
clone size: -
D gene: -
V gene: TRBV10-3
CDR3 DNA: TGTGCCATCGGAGGACTCCAGGGGGGGTCCTACAATGAGCAGTTCTTC
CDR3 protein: CAIGGLQGGSYNEQFF

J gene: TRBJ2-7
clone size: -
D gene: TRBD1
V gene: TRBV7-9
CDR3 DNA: TGTGCCAGCAGCTTGGGGACAGGGCACGAGCAGTACTTC
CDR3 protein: CASSLGTGHEQYF

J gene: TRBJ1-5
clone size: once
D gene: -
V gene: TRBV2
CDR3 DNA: TGTGCCAGCAGCTCGGAACAGGGTCGGCAGCCCCAGCATTTT
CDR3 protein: CASSSEQGRQPQHF

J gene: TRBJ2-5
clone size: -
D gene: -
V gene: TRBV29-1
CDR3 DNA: TGCAGCGTGAAGATACAAGAGACCCAGTACTTC
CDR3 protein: CSVKIQETQYF

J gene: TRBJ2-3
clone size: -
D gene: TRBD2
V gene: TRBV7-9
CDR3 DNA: TGTGCCAGCAGCCGCTCTGGGGGAGGGGGCACAGATACGCAGTATTTT
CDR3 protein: CASSRSGGGGTDTQYF

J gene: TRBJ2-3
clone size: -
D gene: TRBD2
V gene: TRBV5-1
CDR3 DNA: TGCGCCAGCAGCGGCCAGGGAGCGGGAGTAGATACGCAGTATTTT
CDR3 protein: CASSGQGAGVDTQYF

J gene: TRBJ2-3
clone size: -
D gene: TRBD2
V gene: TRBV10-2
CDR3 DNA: TGCGCCAGCAGTCCCACTAGCGGGGGAACAGATACGCAGTATTTT
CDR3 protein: CASSPTSGGTDTQYF

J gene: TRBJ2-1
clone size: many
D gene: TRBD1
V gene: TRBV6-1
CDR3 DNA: TGTGCCAGCAGCGACAGGGCCGACAATGAGCAGTTCTTC
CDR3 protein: CASSDRADNEQFF

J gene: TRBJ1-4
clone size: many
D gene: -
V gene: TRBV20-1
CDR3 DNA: TGCAGTGCTAGATTCTCGGGGGGTGAAAAACTGTTTTTT
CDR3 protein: CSARFSGGEKLFF

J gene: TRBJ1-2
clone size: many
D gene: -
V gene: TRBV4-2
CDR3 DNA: TGTGCCAGCAGCCTGGGGCAGCGAGAATATGGCTACACCTTC
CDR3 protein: CASSLGQREYGYTF

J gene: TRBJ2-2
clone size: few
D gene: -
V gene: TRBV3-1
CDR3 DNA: TGTGCCAGCAGCCGCCGCTGGGCCCTAGACACCGGGGAGCTGTTTTTT
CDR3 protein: CASSRRWALDTGELFF